This T cell receptor beta chain was captured in a study of blood T cell repertoires in COVID-19. For the study at large: T cells, B-cell-depleted T cells, or PBMCs provided the cDNA or gDNA that served as material.

In the original workflow: Reference gene primer amplification in the assay estimated nucleated cell counts. Repertoires were generated with immunoSEQ multiplex PCR, while TCRdb's copy carries only in-frame clones and drops some. D and trimming were read from the DNA, whereas the V and J calls and clone size are those reported in that table. This table holds roughly 170,000 clones, under 90% found once. Trimming took off 0 bases at V and 10 bases at J, with 19 bases between the two ends. Germline CDR1 GTSNPN, CDR2 SVGIG (reference sequence). The CDR3 runs to 16 residues. What the recovered Cohort 3 donors had was two negative PCRs, clearance, or symptom resolution.

This sequence was found in a man in his fifties or sixties who had recovered from COVID-19. The sample consisted of PBMCs or T cells enriched from blood (not recorded which). The gene calls are TRBV30 and TRBJ1-6; the D gene is possibly TRBD1 (5 bases). DNA for the CDR3: TGTGCCTGGAGTGTCGGAGGGACGGAGTCAGGGTCACCCCTCCACTTT. Amino acid sequence: CAWSVGGTESGSPLHF. The variable domain in full, with the rest retrieved from reference TRBV30 and TRBJ1-6, is SQTIHQWPATLVQPVGSPLSLECTVEGTSNPNLYWYRQAAGRGLQLLFYSVGIGQISSEVPQNLSASRPQDRQFILSSKKLLLSDSGFYLCAWSVGGTESGSPLHFGNGTRLTVT.